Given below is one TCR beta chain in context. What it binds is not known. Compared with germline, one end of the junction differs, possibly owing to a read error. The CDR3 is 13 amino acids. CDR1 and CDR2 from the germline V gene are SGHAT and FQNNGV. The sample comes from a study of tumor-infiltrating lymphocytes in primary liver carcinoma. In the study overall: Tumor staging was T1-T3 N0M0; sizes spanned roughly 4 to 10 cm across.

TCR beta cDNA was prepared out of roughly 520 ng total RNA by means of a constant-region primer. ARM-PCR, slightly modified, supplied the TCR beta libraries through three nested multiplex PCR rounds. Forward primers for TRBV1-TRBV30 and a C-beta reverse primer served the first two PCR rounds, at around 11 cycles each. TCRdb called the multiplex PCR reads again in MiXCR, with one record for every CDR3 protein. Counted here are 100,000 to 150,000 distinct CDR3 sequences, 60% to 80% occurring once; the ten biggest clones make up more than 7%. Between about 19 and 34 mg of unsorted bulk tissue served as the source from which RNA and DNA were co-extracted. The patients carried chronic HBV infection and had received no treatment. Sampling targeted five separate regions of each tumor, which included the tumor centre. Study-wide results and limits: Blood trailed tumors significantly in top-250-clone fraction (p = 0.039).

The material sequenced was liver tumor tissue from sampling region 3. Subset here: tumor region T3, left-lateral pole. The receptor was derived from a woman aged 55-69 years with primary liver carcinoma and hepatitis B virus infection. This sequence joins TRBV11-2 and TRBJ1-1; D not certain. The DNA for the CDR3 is TGTGCCAGCAGCTTTCATGGAGGGAATGAACCTTTCTTT. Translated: CASSFHGGNEPFF.